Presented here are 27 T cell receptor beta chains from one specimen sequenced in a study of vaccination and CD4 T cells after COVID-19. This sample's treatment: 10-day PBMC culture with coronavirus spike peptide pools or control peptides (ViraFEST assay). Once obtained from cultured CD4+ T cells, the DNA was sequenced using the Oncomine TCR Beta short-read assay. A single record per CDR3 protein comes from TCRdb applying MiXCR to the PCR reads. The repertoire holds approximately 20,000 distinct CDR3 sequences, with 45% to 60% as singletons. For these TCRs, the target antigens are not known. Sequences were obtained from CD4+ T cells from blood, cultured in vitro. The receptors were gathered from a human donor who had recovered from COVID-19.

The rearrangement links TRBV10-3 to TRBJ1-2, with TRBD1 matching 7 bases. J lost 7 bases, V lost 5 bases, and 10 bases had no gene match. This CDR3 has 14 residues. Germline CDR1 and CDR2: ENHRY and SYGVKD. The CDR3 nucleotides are TGTGCCATCAGTCAGGACAGGCAAAAGGGTGGCTACACCTTC. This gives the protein CAISQDRQKGGYTF.

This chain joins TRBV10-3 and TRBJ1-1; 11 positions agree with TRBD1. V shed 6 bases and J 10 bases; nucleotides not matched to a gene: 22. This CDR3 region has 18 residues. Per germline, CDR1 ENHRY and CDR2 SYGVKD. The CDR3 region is CAISPWGWDRGFLIRAFF. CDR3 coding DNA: TGTGCCATCAGCCCATGGGGATGGGACAGGGGGTTTCTAATCCGAGCTTTCTTT.

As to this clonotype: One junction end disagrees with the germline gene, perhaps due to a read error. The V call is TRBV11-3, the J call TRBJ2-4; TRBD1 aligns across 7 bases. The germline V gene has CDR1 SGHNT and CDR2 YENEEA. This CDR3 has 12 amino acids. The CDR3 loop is CASSYGQDGANF. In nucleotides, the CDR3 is TGTGCCAGCAGTTACGGACAGGACGGAGCAAACTTC.

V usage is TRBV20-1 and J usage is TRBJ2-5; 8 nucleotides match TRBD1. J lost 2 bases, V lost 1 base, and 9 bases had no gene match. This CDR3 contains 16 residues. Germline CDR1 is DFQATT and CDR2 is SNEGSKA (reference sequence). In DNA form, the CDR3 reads TGCAGTGCTAGAGTGGGTCGACAGGGGAGGCAAGAGACCCAGTACTTC. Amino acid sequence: CSARVGRQGRQETQYF.

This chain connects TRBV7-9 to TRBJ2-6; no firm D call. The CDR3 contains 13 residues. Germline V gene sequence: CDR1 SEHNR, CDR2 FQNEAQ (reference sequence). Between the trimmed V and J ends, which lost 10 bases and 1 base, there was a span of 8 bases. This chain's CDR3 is CAIPPSGANVLTF. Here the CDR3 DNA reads TGTGCCATCCCCCCGTCTGGGGCCAACGTCCTGACTTTC.

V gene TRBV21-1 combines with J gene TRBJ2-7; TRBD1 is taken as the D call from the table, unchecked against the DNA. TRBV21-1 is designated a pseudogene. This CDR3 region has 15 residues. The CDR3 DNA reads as TGTGCCAGCAGGGGTAAGGACAGGGGGCTCCTCGAGCAGTACTTC. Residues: CASRGKDRGLLEQYF.

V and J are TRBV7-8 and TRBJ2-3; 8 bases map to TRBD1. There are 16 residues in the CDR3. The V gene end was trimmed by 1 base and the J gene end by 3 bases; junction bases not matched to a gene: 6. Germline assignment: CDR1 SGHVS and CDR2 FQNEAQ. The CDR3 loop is CASSLGRQGATDTQYF. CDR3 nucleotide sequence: TGTGCCAGCAGCTTAGGAAGGCAGGGGGCTACAGATACGCAGTATTTT.

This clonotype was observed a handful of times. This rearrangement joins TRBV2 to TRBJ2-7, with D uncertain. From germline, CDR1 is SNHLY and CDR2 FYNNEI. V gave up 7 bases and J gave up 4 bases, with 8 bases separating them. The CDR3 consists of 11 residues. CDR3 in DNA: TGTGCCAGCACCCCATCTTACGAGCAGTACTTC. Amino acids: CASTPSYEQYF.

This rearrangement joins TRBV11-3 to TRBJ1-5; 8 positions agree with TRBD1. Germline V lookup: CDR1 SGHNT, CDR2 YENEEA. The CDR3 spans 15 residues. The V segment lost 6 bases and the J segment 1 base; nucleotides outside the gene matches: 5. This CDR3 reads CASRQGAESNQPQHF. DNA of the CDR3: TGTGCCAGCAGGCAGGGGGCGGAAAGCAATCAGCCCCAGCATTTT.

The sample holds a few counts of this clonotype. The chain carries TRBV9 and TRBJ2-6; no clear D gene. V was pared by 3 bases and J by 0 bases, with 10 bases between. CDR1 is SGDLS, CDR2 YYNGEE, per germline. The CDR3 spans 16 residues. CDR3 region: CASSAILSSGANVLTF. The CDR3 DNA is TGTGCCAGCAGCGCGATACTGAGCTCTGGGGCCAACGTCCTGACTTTC.

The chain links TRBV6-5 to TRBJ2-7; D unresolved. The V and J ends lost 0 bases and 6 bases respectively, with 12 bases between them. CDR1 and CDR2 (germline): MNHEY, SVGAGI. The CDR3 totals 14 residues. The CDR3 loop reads CASSYSAVVSEQYF. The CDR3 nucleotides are TGTGCCAGCAGTTACTCGGCAGTGGTTAGCGAGCAGTACTTC.

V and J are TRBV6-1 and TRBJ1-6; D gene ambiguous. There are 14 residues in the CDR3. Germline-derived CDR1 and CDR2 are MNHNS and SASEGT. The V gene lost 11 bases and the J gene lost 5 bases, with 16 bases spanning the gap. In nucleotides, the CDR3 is TGTGCCTCTGGACCGAGTCTACATAATTCACCCCTCCACTTT. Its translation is CASGPSLHNSPLHF.

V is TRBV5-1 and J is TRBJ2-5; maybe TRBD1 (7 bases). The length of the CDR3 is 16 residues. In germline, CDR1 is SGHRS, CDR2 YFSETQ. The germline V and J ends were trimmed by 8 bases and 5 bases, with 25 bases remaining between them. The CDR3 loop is CASSRGTALGEETQYF. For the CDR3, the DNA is TGCGCCAGTTCACGGGGGACAGCCCTAGGGGAGGAGACCCAGTACTTC. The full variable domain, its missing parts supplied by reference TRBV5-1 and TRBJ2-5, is KAGVTQTPRYLIKTRGQQVTLSCSPISGHRSVSWYQQTPGQGLQFLFEYFSETQRNKGNFPGRFSGRQFSNSRSEMNVSTLELGDSALYLCASSRGTALGEETQYFGPGTRLLVL.

The CDR3 region has the DNA TGTGCCAGCAGCTTGGAGACCCTCCGGATGGATCACTATGGCTACACCTTC. It specifies CASSLETLRMDHYGYTF. The chain links TRBV5-6 to TRBJ1-2, with no clear D. This CDR3 is 17 amino acids long. Trimming left V 0 bases short and J 3 bases short, with 18 bases between. CDR1 is SGHDT and CDR2 is YYEEEE in the germline V gene.

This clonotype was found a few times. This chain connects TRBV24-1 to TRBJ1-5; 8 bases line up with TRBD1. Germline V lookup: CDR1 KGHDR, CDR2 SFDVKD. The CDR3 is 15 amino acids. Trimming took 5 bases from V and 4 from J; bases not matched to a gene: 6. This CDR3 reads CATSARTGNNQPQHF. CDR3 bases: TGTGCCACCAGTGCCCGGACAGGGAATAATCAGCCCCAGCATTTT.

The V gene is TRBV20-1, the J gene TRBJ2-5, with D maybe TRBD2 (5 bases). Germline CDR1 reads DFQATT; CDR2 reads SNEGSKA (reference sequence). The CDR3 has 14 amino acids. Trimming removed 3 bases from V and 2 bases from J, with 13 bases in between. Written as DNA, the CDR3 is TGCAGTGCTAGTAAGTCTAGCCTACAAGAGACCCAGTACTTC. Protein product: CSASKSSLQETQYF.

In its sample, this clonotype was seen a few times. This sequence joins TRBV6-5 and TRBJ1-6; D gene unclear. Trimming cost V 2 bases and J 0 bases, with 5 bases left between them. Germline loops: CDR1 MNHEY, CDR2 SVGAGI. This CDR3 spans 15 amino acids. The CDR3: CASSYDSSYNSPLHF. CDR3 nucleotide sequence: TGTGCCAGCAGTTACGATAGCTCCTATAATTCACCCCTCCACTTT.

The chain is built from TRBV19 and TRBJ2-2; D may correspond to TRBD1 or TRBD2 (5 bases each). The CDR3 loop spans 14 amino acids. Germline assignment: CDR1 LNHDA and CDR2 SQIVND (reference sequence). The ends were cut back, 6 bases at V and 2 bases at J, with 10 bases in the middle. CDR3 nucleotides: TGTGCCAGTAGCCGGGACGGTAACACCGGGGAGCTGTTTTTT. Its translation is CASSRDGNTGELFF. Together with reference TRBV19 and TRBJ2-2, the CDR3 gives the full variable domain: DGGITQSPKYLFRKEGQNVTLSCEQNLNHDAMYWYRQDPGQGLRLIYYSQIVNDFQKGDIAEGYSVSREKKESFPLTVTSAQKNPTAFYLCASSRDGNTGELFFGEGSRLTVL.

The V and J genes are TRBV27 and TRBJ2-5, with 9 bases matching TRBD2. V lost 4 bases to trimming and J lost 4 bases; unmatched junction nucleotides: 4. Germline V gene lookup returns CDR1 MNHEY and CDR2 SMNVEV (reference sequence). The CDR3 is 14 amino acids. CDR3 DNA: TGTGCCAGCAGTTCCAGCGGGAGGTTAGAGACCCAGTACTTC. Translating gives CASSSSGRLETQYF.

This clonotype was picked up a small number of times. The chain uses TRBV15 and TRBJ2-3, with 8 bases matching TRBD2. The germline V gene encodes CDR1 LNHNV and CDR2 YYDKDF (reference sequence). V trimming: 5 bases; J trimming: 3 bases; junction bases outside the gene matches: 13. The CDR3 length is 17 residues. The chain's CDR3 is CATSPLGSGDETDTQYF. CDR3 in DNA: TGTGCCACCAGCCCTTTAGGTAGCGGGGATGAGACAGATACGCAGTATTTT.

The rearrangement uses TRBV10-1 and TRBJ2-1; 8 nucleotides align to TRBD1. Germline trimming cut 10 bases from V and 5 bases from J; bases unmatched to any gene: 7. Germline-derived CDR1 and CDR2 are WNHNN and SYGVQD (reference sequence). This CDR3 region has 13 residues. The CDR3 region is CATTDRVNNEQFF. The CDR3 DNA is TGCGCCACGACGGACAGGGTAAACAATGAGCAGTTCTTC.

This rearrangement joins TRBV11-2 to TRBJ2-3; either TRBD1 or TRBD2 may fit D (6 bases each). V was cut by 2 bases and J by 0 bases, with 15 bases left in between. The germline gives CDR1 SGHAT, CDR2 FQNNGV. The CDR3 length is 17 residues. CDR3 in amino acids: CASSLRRRGLSTDTQYF. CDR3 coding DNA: TGTGCCAGCAGCTTAAGGCGTCGGGGGCTTAGCACAGATACGCAGTATTTT.

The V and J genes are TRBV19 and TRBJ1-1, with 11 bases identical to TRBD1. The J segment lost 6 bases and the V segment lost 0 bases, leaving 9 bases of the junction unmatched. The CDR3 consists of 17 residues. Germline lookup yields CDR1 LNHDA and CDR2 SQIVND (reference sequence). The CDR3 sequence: CASSIDPGTGGLAEAFF. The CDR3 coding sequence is TGTGCCAGTAGTATAGATCCCGGGACAGGGGGGCTTGCTGAAGCTTTCTTT. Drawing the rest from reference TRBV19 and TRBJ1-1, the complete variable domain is DGGITQSPKYLFRKEGQNVTLSCEQNLNHDAMYWYRQDPGQGLRLIYYSQIVNDFQKGDIAEGYSVSREKKESFPLTVTSAQKNPTAFYLCASSIDPGTGGLAEAFFGQGTRLTVV.

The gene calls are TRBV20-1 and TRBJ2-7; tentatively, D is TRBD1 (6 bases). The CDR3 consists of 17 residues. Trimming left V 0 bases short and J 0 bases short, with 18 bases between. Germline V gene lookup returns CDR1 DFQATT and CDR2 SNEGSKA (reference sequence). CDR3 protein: CSARDEERTVRSYEQYF. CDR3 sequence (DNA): TGCAGTGCTAGAGATGAGGAACGGACAGTGCGCTCCTACGAGCAGTACTTC.

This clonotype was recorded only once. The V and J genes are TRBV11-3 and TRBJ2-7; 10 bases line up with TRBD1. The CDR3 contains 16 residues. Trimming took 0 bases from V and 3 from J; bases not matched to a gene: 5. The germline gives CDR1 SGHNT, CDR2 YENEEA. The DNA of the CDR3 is TGTGCCAGCAGCTTAGAGCGGACAGGGGGGAGCTACGAGCAGTACTTC. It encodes CASSLERTGGSYEQYF.

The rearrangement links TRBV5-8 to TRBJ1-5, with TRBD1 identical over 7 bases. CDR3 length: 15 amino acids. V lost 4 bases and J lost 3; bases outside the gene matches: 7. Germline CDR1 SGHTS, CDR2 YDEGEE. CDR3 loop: CASSPGTANNQPQHF. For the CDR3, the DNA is TGTGCCAGCAGCCCCGGGACAGCGAACAATCAGCCCCAGCATTTT.

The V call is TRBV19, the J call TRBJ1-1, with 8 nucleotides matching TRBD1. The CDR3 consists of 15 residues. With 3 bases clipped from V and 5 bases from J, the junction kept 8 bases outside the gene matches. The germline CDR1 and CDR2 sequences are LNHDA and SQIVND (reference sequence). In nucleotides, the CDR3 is TGTGCCAGTAGTATTCTGTACAGGGGGAGGACTGAAGCTTTCTTT. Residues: CASSILYRGRTEAFF.